Following are 15 T cell receptor beta chains from one sample sequenced in a study of cytomegalovirus exposure and HLA in healthy donors. This PCR relied on a set of 60 Vbeta primers and 13 Jbeta primers. Repertoires were generated with immunoSEQ multiplex PCR, while TCRdb's copy carries only in-frame clones and drops some. The sample table includes tens of thousands of clones. Input material: PBMCs. The receptors here all came from a man aged 45 to 65 in good health and CMV-seronegative.

The chain employs TRBV19 and TRBJ2-7; TRBD1 matches 12 bases. V was pared by 1 base and J by 6 bases, with 10 bases of the junction left unmatched. The CDR3 covers 17 residues. Per the germline V gene, CDR1 is LNHDA and CDR2 is SQIVND (reference sequence). The CDR3 sequence is CASSIGKSGQGALEQYF. The CDR3 DNA reads as TGTGCCAGTAGTATAGGCAAGTCGGGACAGGGGGCCCTCGAGCAGTACTTC.

This chain connects TRBV7-8 to TRBJ1-4; D is possibly TRBD1 (5 bases). V was pared by 2 bases and J by 7 bases, with 11 bases between. CDR1 SGHVS and CDR2 FQNEAQ come from the germline V gene. The CDR3 consists of 14 residues. The CDR3 sequence is CASSLLGGSEKLFF. Here the CDR3 DNA reads TGTGCCAGCAGCTTATTGGGGGGTAGTGAAAAACTGTTTTTT.

The chain employs TRBV28 and TRBJ1-5, with D maybe TRBD1 (6 bases). The CDR3 runs 16 residues. The V end lost 3 bases, the J end lost 6 bases, and 18 bases lay between the germline ends. Germline V gives CDR1 MDHEN, CDR2 SYDVKM. The CDR3 here is CASSFPLIRGRQPQHF. For the CDR3, the DNA is TGTGCCAGCAGTTTTCCTCTAATCAGGGGACGTCAGCCCCAGCATTTT.

The gene calls are TRBV19 and TRBJ1-5, with 10 nucleotides matching TRBD1. CDR3 length: 15 amino acids. CDR1 is LNHDA and CDR2 is SQIVND in the germline V gene (reference sequence). V trimming: 9 bases; J trimming: 7 bases; junction bases outside the gene matches: 12. The CDR3 DNA is TGTGCCAGCGACTCTTTAGACAGGGGGCCGCAGCCCCAGCATTTT. It is translated as CASDSLDRGPQPQHF. The entire variable domain, with the rest obtained from reference TRBV19 and TRBJ1-5, is as follows: DGGITQSPKYLFRKEGQNVTLSCEQNLNHDAMYWYRQDPGQGLRLIYYSQIVNDFQKGDIAEGYSVSREKKESFPLTVTSAQKNPTAFYLCASDSLDRGPQPQHFGDGTRLSIL.

Comment on this clone: Other DNA variants within this sample encode the same CDR3. The chain combines TRBV7-2 with TRBJ1-2, with a possible D match to TRBD1 (5 bases). V dropped 5 bases and J dropped 1 base, with 8 bases sitting between them. Germline CDR1 is SGHTA and CDR2 is FQGNSA. There are 13 residues in the CDR3. This CDR3 is CASSPDSNYGYTF. The CDR3 coding sequence is TGTGCCAGCAGCCCCGACAGTAACTATGGCTACACCTTC.

The chain uses TRBV6-5 and TRBJ1-6, with D hard to call. CDR1 and CDR2 from the germline V gene are MNHEY and SVGAGI. The ends were cut back, 3 bases at V and 8 bases at J, with 14 bases in the middle. The CDR3 has 15 amino acids. The CDR3 reads CASSYEGIWYSPLHF. The CDR3 nucleotides read TGTGCCAGCAGTTATGAGGGTATTTGGTATTCACCCCTCCACTTT.

This chain links TRBV7-9 with TRBJ2-3; no clear D. Looked up from germline, CDR1 is SEHNR and CDR2 is FQNEAQ (reference sequence). The CDR3 is 15 amino acids. Trimming removed 1 base at V and 0 bases at J, with 8 bases between. The CDR3 DNA reads as TGTGCCAGCAGCTTAGATGGCAGAAGCACAGATACGCAGTATTTT. It codes for CASSLDGRSTDTQYF.

V and J are TRBV6-5 and TRBJ1-5, with a weak D call TRBD1 (6 bases). This CDR3 is 14 amino acids long. The germline V and J ends were trimmed by 4 bases and 5 bases, with 12 bases remaining between them. The V gene's germline CDR1 is MNHEY and CDR2 SVGAGI. CDR3 sequence reads: CASSLVRGHQPQHF. The CDR3 DNA is TGTGCCAGCAGTTTGGTCAGGGGCCATCAGCCCCAGCATTTT.

Regarding this clone: One end of the junction varies from germline; a read error may be responsible. The chain carries TRBV7-8 and TRBJ2-3; D is unresolved. The CDR3 consists of 10 residues. Germline assignment: CDR1 SGHVS and CDR2 FQNEAQ. CDR3 nucleotide sequence: TGTGCCAGCAGCTTAGATGAGCTAGATTTT. Residues: CASSLDELDF.

This chain joins TRBV6-6 and TRBJ1-2; TRBD1 might be the D (5 bases). Germline CDR1 and CDR2: MNHNY and SVGAGI (reference sequence). The CDR3 is 16 amino acids. Trimming pared 0 bases from V and 4 bases from J, leaving 15 bases between. In nucleotides, the CDR3 is TGTGCCAGCAGTTACTCGACGCAGGGAGGGGTCTATGGCTACACCTTC. Residues: CASSYSTQGGVYGYTF.

This chain connects TRBV6-5 to TRBJ1-4; TRBD1 matches 8 bases. The V and J ends lost 8 bases and 6 bases, in that order; junction bases with no gene match: 8. This CDR3 spans 14 amino acids. Germline-derived CDR1 and CDR2 are MNHEY and SVGAGI. This chain's CDR3 is CASGRTGPYEKLFF. For the CDR3, the DNA is TGTGCCAGCGGACGGACAGGGCCATATGAAAAACTGTTTTTT.

The chain carries TRBV9 and TRBJ2-3; the match to TRBD2 covers 8 bases. CDR1 is SGDLS, CDR2 YYNGEE, per germline. The junction had 6 bases not matched to a gene; V was cut back by 0 bases and J by 3 bases. This CDR3 has 16 amino acids. The CDR3 DNA sequence: TGTGCCAGCAGCGTAGTTGGCGGGGGGAATACAGATACGCAGTATTTT. Translation: CASSVVGGGNTDTQYF. Variable domain in full (rest from reference TRBV9 and TRBJ2-3): DSGVTQTPKHLITATGQRVTLRCSPRSGDLSVYWYQQSLDQGLQFLIQYYNGEERAKGNILERFSAQQFPDLHSELNLSSLELGDSALYFCASSVVGGGNTDTQYFGPGTRLTVL.

The rearrangement uses TRBV28 and TRBJ2-2, with 9 bases lining up with TRBD1. From germline, CDR1 is MDHEN and CDR2 SYDVKM. The length of the CDR3 is 13 residues. J gave up 7 bases and V 4 bases, and 1 base lay outside the gene matches. The CDR3, as DNA: TGTGCCAGCAGTTCGGGACAGGGCGGGGAGCTGTTTTTT. It is translated as CASSSGQGGELFF. Full variable domain (remainder filled in from reference TRBV28 and TRBJ2-2): DVKVTQSSRYLVKRTGEKVFLECVQDMDHENMFWYRQDPGLGLRLIYFSYDVKMKEKGDIPEGYSVSREKKERFSLILESASTNQTSMYLCASSSGQGGELFFGEGSRLTVL.

The DNA of the CDR3 is TGTGCCAGCAGTGGTCTGCGTACCCAGCATTTT. Its protein is CASSGLRTQHF. V usage is TRBV2 and J usage is TRBJ1-5; D unclear. The CDR3 covers 11 residues. Germline CDR1 and CDR2: SNHLY and FYNNEI. The V end was cut by 4 bases, the J end by 11 bases, with 9 bases between.

The CDR3 spells CASSFAGTSGTGELFF. The CDR3 DNA reads TGTGCCAGCAGTTTCGCCGGGACATCGGGCACCGGGGAGCTGTTTTTT. The rearrangement uses TRBV28 and TRBJ2-2; a weak D match, TRBD1 (6 bases). Trimming took 3 bases from V and 4 from J, leaving 15 bases between them. CDR1 and CDR2 from the germline V gene are MDHEN and SYDVKM. The CDR3 has 16 residues.